The rows below give T cell receptor beta chains drawn from one sample of a study of cytomegalovirus exposure and HLA in healthy donors. Method: immunoSEQ multiplex PCR; TCRdb's copy keeps in-frame clones and lacks some. In the table there are fewer than 300,000 clones, about nine tenths of which are singletons. Material: PBMCs. These receptors came from a middle-aged man in good health and CMV-seropositive. Both conserved end residues are part of each CDR3. The D gene is left open where the match is weak. Not all rows give a size; the values are once, few, many and, for expanded clones, a class.

TRBJ2-1	TRBD1	TRBV27	NA	CASSATGQEAYNEQFF	TGTGCCAGCAGTGCCACCGGACAGGAGGCCTACAATGAGCAGTTCTTC
TRBJ2-4	NA	TRBV18	NA	CASSPPGPLAKNIQYF	TGTGCCAGCTCACCACCGGGCCCACTAGCCAAAAACATTCAGTACTTC
TRBJ2-1	TRBD2	TRBV7-2	NA	CASSLGREYGEQFF	TGTGCCAGCAGCTTAGGGCGGGAGTATGGTGAGCAGTTCTTC
TRBJ2-7	NA	TRBV18	NA	CASSPRAEGEQYF	TGTGCCAGCTCACCGCGGGCGGAGGGGGAGCAGTACTTC
TRBJ2-1	TRBD2	TRBV7-3	NA	CASSYGLAGGYEQFF	TGTGCCAGCAGCTACGGACTAGCGGGAGGATATGAGCAGTTCTTC
TRBJ1-1	NA	TRBV11-2	NA	CASSLGGSSSTEAFF	TGTGCCAGCAGCTTAGGGGGCAGCTCAAGCACTGAAGCTTTCTTT
TRBJ1-2	TRBD1	TRBV4-1	NA	CASSHGTRQGGIFYGYTF	TGCGCCAGCAGCCATGGGACTCGACAGGGGGGAATTTTCTATGGCTACACCTTC
TRBJ2-5	TRBD1	TRBV27	NA	CASRTTQGVRQETQYF	TGTGCCAGCAGAACAACTCAGGGGGTCCGGCAAGAGACCCAGTACTTC
TRBJ1-1	NA	TRBV4-2	NA	CASSLMDRLNTEAFF	TGTGCCAGCAGCTTGATGGACAGATTGAACACTGAAGCTTTCTTT
TRBJ1-2	NA	TRBV7-9	NA	CASSLRTDPNGYTF	TGTGCCAGCAGCCTGCGGACAGACCCAAATGGCTACACCTTC
TRBJ2-3	TRBD2	TRBV5-1	NA	CASSLGGGEDTQYF	TGCGCCAGCAGCTTGGGGGGAGGGGAAGATACGCAGTATTTT
TRBJ2-1	TRBD2	TRBV6-4	NA	CASSLAGGYNEQFF	TGTGCCAGCAGCCTAGCGGGAGGATACAATGAGCAGTTCTTC
TRBJ2-5	TRBD1	TRBV9	once	CASSARGQGYQETQYF	TGTGCCAGCAGCGCCCGGGGACAGGGCTATCAAGAGACCCAGTACTTC
TRBJ2-1	TRBD2	TRBV7-3	NA	CASSLASGGVPSNEQFF	TGTGCCAGCAGCTTAGCTAGCGGGGGTGTCCCCTCAAATGAGCAGTTCTTC
TRBJ2-7	TRBD1	TRBV19	once	CASSIGQGAYEQYF	TGTGCCAGTAGTATCGGGCAGGGGGCCTACGAGCAGTACTTC
TRBJ1-4	NA	TRBV5-1	few	CASSLSYPGANEKLFF	TGCGCCAGCAGCTTGAGCTACCCGGGGGCTAATGAAAAACTGTTTTTT
TRBJ2-7	TRBD1	TRBV11-2	NA	CASSLDLGTGDLEQYF	TGTGCCAGCAGCTTAGATTTGGGGACAGGGGATTTGGAGCAGTACTTC
TRBJ2-3	NA	TRBV7-2	NA	CASSLQADTQYF	TGTGCCAGCAGCTTACAGGCGGATACGCAGTATTTT
TRBJ1-2	NA	TRBV28	NA	CASSAGVYGYTF	TGTGCCAGCAGTGCAGGGGTCTATGGCTACACCTTC
TRBJ1-1	TRBD1	TRBV11-2	NA	CASSQGGLNTEAFF	TGTGCCAGCAGCCAGGGGGGATTGAACACTGAAGCTTTCTTT
TRBJ2-7	TRBD2	TRBV28	NA	CASSPRGAYEQYF	TGTGCCAGCAGTCCCCGGGGGGCCTACGAGCAGTACTTC
TRBJ2-7	TRBD2	TRBV25-1	few	CASSDPSGLADSSYEQYF	TGTGCCAGCAGTGATCCCTCCGGACTAGCGGACTCCTCCTACGAGCAGTACTTC
TRBJ2-7	TRBD1	TRBV4-3	NA	CASSQEGGTGWYEQYF	TGCGCCAGCAGCCAAGAGGGCGGGACAGGGTGGTACGAGCAGTACTTC
TRBJ1-1	TRBD1	TRBV5-1	NA	CASSPGQGMNTEAFF	TGCGCCAGCAGCCCCGGACAGGGGATGAACACTGAAGCTTTCTTT
TRBJ2-1	TRBD2	TRBV28	NA	CASSARTSGRYYNEQFF	TGTGCCAGCAGTGCCCGGACTAGCGGGAGGTATTACAATGAGCAGTTCTTC
TRBJ2-2	NA	TRBV6-5	NA	CASKRWAGDTGELFF	TGTGCCAGCAAGCGGTGGGCAGGGGACACCGGGGAGCTGTTTTTT
TRBJ2-3	NA	TRBV7-9	many	CASSLDLTDTQYF	TGTGCCAGCAGCTTAGATCTGACAGATACGCAGTATTTT
TRBJ1-5	TRBD1	TRBV28	NA	CASSSPTGVNQPQHF	TGTGCCAGCAGCTCCCCTACAGGGGTCAATCAGCCCCAGCATTTT
TRBJ1-2	TRBD1	TRBV15	NA	CATSREYPDRGHTF	TGTGCCACCAGCAGAGAGTATCCGGACAGGGGTCACACCTTC
TRBJ2-7	TRBD2	TRBV4-1	NA	CASSQVVGTKSTGTTYEQYF	TGCGCCAGCAGCCAAGTAGTCGGGACTAAATCTACCGGGACTACCTACGAGCAGTACTTC
TRBJ2-5	NA	TRBV11-3	NA	CASSLGGRTRQETQYF	TGTGCCAGCAGCTTAGGGGGGCGTACCCGCCAAGAGACCCAGTACTTC
TRBJ2-5	TRBD2	TRBV7-2	NA	CASSPRLAAQETQYF	TGTGCCAGCAGCCCACGACTAGCGGCCCAAGAGACCCAGTACTTC
TRBJ1-1	TRBD1	TRBV28	once	CASSIDRVNTEAFF	TGTGCCAGCAGTATCGACAGGGTGAACACTGAAGCTTTCTTT
TRBJ1-4	NA	TRBV5-8	many	CASRFREGGEKLFF	TGTGCCAGCAGATTCCGGGAAGGGGGAGAAAAACTGTTTTTT
TRBJ2-1	TRBD1	TRBV19	NA	CASGQGANEQFF	TGTGCCAGCGGACAGGGAGCCAATGAGCAGTTCTTC
TRBJ1-5	NA	TRBV6-5	NA	CATTRGSNQPQHF	TGTGCCACCACAAGGGGCAGTAATCAGCCCCAGCATTTT
TRBJ2-4	TRBD2	TRBV2	once	CASSDGAGGPIIQYF	TGTGCCAGCAGTGATGGAGCGGGAGGGCCTATCATTCAGTACTTC
TRBJ2-1	NA	TRBV9	once	CASSAGLIAYNEQFF	TGTGCCAGCAGCGCGGGACTTATAGCCTACAATGAGCAGTTCTTC
TRBJ2-5	NA	TRBV10-3	few	CAISEDRTETQYF	TGTGCCATCAGTGAAGACAGAACGGAGACCCAGTACTTC
TRBJ1-1	NA	TRBV18	NA	CASSPPLREGVNTEAFF	TGTGCCAGCTCACCACCCCTACGTGAAGGGGTGAACACTGAAGCTTTCTTT
TRBJ2-7	NA	TRBV6-1	NA	CASSALLVHEQYF	TGTGCCAGCAGTGCCCTCTTAGTCCACGAGCAGTACTTC